This T cell receptor (beta chain) was sequenced for a study of Graves' ophthalmopathy and Graves' hyperthyroidism. This clonotype came up many times. Amplification targeted the TCR beta CDR3 regions, with RNA transcripts as the source material. Investigators did first-round RT-PCR with HTBI primers, then second-round multiplex PCR. One entry per CDR3 protein, called by TCRdb with MiXCR from the multiplex PCR reads. The table records hundreds of thousands of distinct CDR3 sequences, about 20% of them present only once. V dropped 0 bases and J dropped 2 bases, with 16 bases sitting between them. Germline loops: CDR1 SGHVS, CDR2 FNYEAQ. The CDR3 contains 17 residues.

Input material: peripheral blood. The chain combines TRBV7-6 with TRBJ1-2; the D gene is possibly TRBD1 (5 bases). This receptor was taken from a woman aged 18-29 years with stable Graves' hyperthyroidism. Some clones in this sample may be carry-over from other donors' samples. As DNA, the CDR3 is TGTGCCAGCAGCTTAGCGGGGCAGGGATGGTCGAACTATGGCTACACCTTC. Amino acid sequence: CASSLAGQGWSNYGYTF.